Detailed here is one TCR beta chain. The antigen is unknown. Primers used in a second PCR of about 6 to 11 cycles were a sample-barcoded 5' primer and a J-beta primer mix. TCRdb re-derived calls from the 5' RACE reads in MiXCR, one entry per CDR3 protein. The table shows hundreds of thousands of distinct CDR3 sequences, with approximately 30% occurring only once. The data are from a study of blood T cells in healthy people across ages. The study's findings and limits: Across the age range, TCR beta diversity per million T cells fell in a roughly linear way. With unsorted PBMCs, a conclusive comparison of naive versus antigen-experienced cells was not possible.

The germline gives CDR1 MNHNS, CDR2 SASEGT. The CDR3 covers 16 residues. Trimming took 4 bases from V and 2 from J; bases not matched to a gene: 5. The chain uses TRBV6-1 and TRBJ1-5; 10 positions agree with TRBD1. This TCR was recovered from an elderly woman in good health. Sequencing was carried out using blood. CDR3 sequence: CASSGAGTGGNQPQHF. The CDR3 coding sequence is TGTGCCAGCAGTGGGGCCGGGACAGGGGGCAATCAGCCCCAGCATTTT.